Below, one T cell receptor beta chain is given with its context. Its specificity is unknown. This entry comes from a study of cytomegalovirus exposure and HLA in healthy donors. Study observations and caveats: Later genetic work tied a missense DCLRE1C variant to beta-chain V and J trimming. The study listed around 150 cytomegalovirus-associated TCR beta chains.

This PCR relied on a set of 60 Vbeta primers and 13 Jbeta primers. The data were produced by immunoSEQ multiplex PCR, yet TCRdb's version contains in-frame clones alone and is incomplete. Among 150,000 to 200,000 clones listed, 70% to 90% were seen once. This CDR3 is 13 amino acids long. From germline, CDR1 is SGHTA and CDR2 FQGNSA. Trimming removed 5 bases from V and 2 bases from J; junction bases left unmatched: 2. Input material: PBMCs. The clonotype was recovered from a woman aged 18-35 years in good health and CMV-seronegative. The V and J genes are TRBV7-2 and TRBJ1-2; 7 bases are a match to TRBD1. The CDR3 spells CASSPQGNYGYTF. CDR3 DNA: TGTGCCAGCAGCCCACAGGGGAACTATGGCTACACCTTC.